A single sample gave rise to the 27 T cell receptor beta chains below, sequenced in a study of T cells in Graves' hyperthyroidism and ophthalmopathy. Amplified TCR beta CDR3 regions came from RNA transcripts. The study used the HTBI primer set for a first-round RT-PCR of the TCR CDR3. TCRdb analysed the multiplex PCR reads with MiXCR anew, one entry per CDR3 protein. The data hold 500,000 to 650,000 distinct CDR3 sequences, with roughly 15% observed a single time. Sequenced material: blood. The receptor source for this set is a woman aged 18-29 years with Graves' ophthalmopathy.

The table lists this clonotype with many counts. This sequence joins TRBV30 and TRBJ1-3; 8 bases line up with TRBD1. The CDR3 sequence is 15 residues long. Germline V gene data show CDR1 as GTSNPN and CDR2 as SVGIG (reference sequence). The V segment lost 3 bases and the J segment 0 bases; nucleotides outside the gene matches: 4. CDR3 DNA sequence: TGTGCCTGGAGGGCACAGGGGGGCTCTGGAAACACCATATATTTT. This sequence encodes CAWRAQGGSGNTIYF.

The V gene is TRBV27, the J gene TRBJ2-2, with 9 nucleotides matching TRBD1. This CDR3 spans 15 amino acids. Germline V gene sequence: CDR1 MNHEY, CDR2 SMNVEV (reference sequence). J was trimmed by 5 bases and V by 6 bases; bases with no gene match: 7. The CDR3, as DNA: TGTGCCAGCAGGGTACAGGGGGCAAAGACCGGGGAGCTGTTTTTT. Residues: CASRVQGAKTGELFF.

This clonotype was counted between two and nine times. The chain recombines TRBV7-6 with TRBJ1-6; the match to TRBD1 covers 8 bases. V shed 5 bases and J 6 bases; nucleotides not matched to a gene: 6. The CDR3 totals 15 residues. Germline V gives CDR1 SGHVS, CDR2 FNYEAQ. The chain's CDR3 is CASSPGQGPNSPLHF. As DNA, the CDR3 is TGTGCCAGCAGCCCCGGACAGGGCCCTAATTCACCCCTCCACTTT.

The table lists this clonotype with many counts. This rearrangement joins TRBV11-2 to TRBJ1-5; 7 bases line up with TRBD1. CDR3 length: 14 residues. Losses at the gene ends were 4 bases for V and 8 bases for J; bases not matched to a gene: 8. CDR1 SGHAT and CDR2 FQNNGV come from the germline V gene. CDR3 in amino acids: CASSSNDRVEPQHF. CDR3 DNA sequence: TGTGCCAGCAGCTCTAACGACAGGGTAGAGCCCCAGCATTTT.

This clonotype has a count of ten or more. The rearrangement links TRBV5-1 to TRBJ1-4; 8 bases fit TRBD1. The V gene end was trimmed by 0 bases and the J gene end by 3 bases; junction bases not matched to a gene: 7. Looked up from germline, CDR1 is SGHRS and CDR2 is YFSETQ. The length of the CDR3 is 17 residues. This CDR3 is CASSLDRGGVSNEKLFF. For the CDR3, the DNA is TGCGCCAGCAGCTTGGACAGGGGGGGAGTGTCTAATGAAAAACTGTTTTTT.

This clonotype has at least ten counts. The rearrangement uses TRBV28 and TRBJ2-3; D unresolved. CDR1 is MDHEN, CDR2 SYDVKM, per germline. V was pared by 6 bases and J by 0 bases, with 4 bases between. The CDR3 loop spans 12 amino acids. The CDR3 sequence is CASSVSTDTQYF. DNA of the CDR3: TGTGCCAGCAGCGTCAGCACAGATACGCAGTATTTT. Looking up the rest from reference TRBV28 and TRBJ2-3 gives the full variable domain: DVKVTQSSRYLVKRTGEKVFLECVQDMDHENMFWYRQDPGLGLRLIYFSYDVKMKEKGDIPEGYSVSREKKERFSLILESASTNQTSMYLCASSVSTDTQYFGPGTRLTVL.

This clonotype was picked up many times. The chain couples TRBV30 to TRBJ1-2; D is perhaps TRBD1 (6 bases). The CDR3 is 13 amino acids. Per germline, CDR1 GTSNPN and CDR2 SVGIG (reference sequence). Trimming left V 4 bases short and J 4 bases short, with 13 bases between. CDR3 nucleotides: TGTGCCTGGACCCCACAGGGTGGCTATGGCTACACCTTC. Translation: CAWTPQGGYGYTF.

For the CDR3, the DNA is TGTGCCAGCGAGGGGGAGAGCTATGAGCAGTTCTTC. Amino acid sequence: CASEGESYEQFF. The chain employs TRBV9 and TRBJ2-1; TRBD1 might be the D (6 bases). In germline, CDR1 is SGDLS, CDR2 YYNGEE. V gave up 7 bases and J gave up 8 bases, with 13 bases separating them. This CDR3 is 12 amino acids long.

There are many counts of this clonotype. The chain employs TRBV12-3 or TRBV12-4 and TRBJ1-2, with TRBD1 matching 9 bases. After removal of 5 bases from V and 4 bases from J, the junction contained 8 bases not matched to a gene. The CDR3 sequence is 15 residues long. This CDR3 is CASSPRTGAGYGYTF. The CDR3 coding sequence is TGTGCCAGCAGTCCCCGGACAGGGGCGGGCTATGGCTACACCTTC.

The V gene is TRBV25-1, the J gene TRBJ2-7; 12 bases are shared with TRBD1. The CDR3 spans 15 residues. The trim removed 5 bases at V and 7 bases at J, leaving 9 bases unmatched. CDR1 is MGHDK, CDR2 SYGVNS, per germline. CDR3 residues: CASSKPGQGAREQYF. DNA for the CDR3: TGTGCCAGCAGTAAACCGGGACAGGGGGCTCGTGAGCAGTACTTC.

The CDR3 region has the DNA TGCAGTGCTAGAGATCTAGCGGGAGGAACCTACGAGCAGTACTTC. Residues: CSARDLAGGTYEQYF. The V call is TRBV20-1, the J call TRBJ2-7; 11 bases align to TRBD2. Germline V gene data show CDR1 as DFQATT and CDR2 as SNEGSKA (reference sequence). Trimming cost V 0 bases and J 2 bases; bases outside gene matches: 3. The CDR3 contains 15 residues.

This clonotype was detected ten times or more. The chain has TRBV27 and TRBJ2-7; D possibly matches TRBD1 or TRBD2 (6 bases each). Germline CDR1 is MNHEY and CDR2 is SMNVEV (reference sequence). Trimming took 8 bases from V and 9 from J, leaving 23 bases between them. CDR3 length: 14 residues. CDR3 region: CASALGPRGDGQYF. The CDR3 region has the DNA TGTGCCAGCGCCCTTGGGCCAAGGGGGGACGGGCAGTACTTC.

This clonotype was recorded at least ten times. CDR3 DNA: TGTGCCTGGAACAGTCAGGTTGATACGCAGTATTTT. Protein product: CAWNSQVDTQYF. The rearrangement links TRBV30 to TRBJ2-3, with D hard to call. Germline assignment: CDR1 GTSNPN and CDR2 SVGIG (reference sequence). Trimming took off 4 bases at V and 6 bases at J, with 11 bases between the two ends. The CDR3 is made up of 12 amino acids.

This clonotype was recorded many times. J is TRBJ1-2 and V is TRBV20-1; no firm D call. V gave up 4 bases and J gave up 4 bases, with 10 bases separating them. Germline CDR1 reads DFQATT; CDR2 reads SNEGSKA (reference sequence). The CDR3 extends over 12 amino acids. The DNA of the CDR3 is TGCAGTGCTACGGCCCGCCCCTATGGCTACACCTTC. It is translated as CSATARPYGYTF.

The chain links TRBV9 to TRBJ2-3, with 7 bases that match TRBD2. The V and J ends lost 3 bases and 0 bases, in that order; junction bases with no gene match: 7. Germline V lookup: CDR1 SGDLS, CDR2 YYNGEE. The CDR3 is 16 amino acids. CDR3 loop: CASSARAGGSTDTQYF. The CDR3, as DNA: TGTGCCAGCAGCGCCCGGGCCGGGGGGAGCACAGATACGCAGTATTTT.

The chain combines TRBV20-1 with TRBJ1-2; TRBD1 matches at 7 bases. Germline CDR1 is DFQATT and CDR2 is SNEGSKA (reference sequence). The CDR3 has 14 amino acids. V shed 3 bases and J 8 bases; nucleotides not matched to a gene: 12. The chain's CDR3 is CSARGAGGFGGYTF. The CDR3 coding sequence is TGCAGTGCTAGGGGGGCAGGGGGATTTGGAGGCTACACCTTC.

This clonotype showed up many times. V and J are TRBV6-5 and TRBJ1-5; D not certain. Trimming stripped 2 bases from V and 3 bases from J, with 11 bases between. Germline values: CDR1 MNHEY, CDR2 SVGAGI. The CDR3 extends over 15 amino acids. The CDR3 sequence: CASSYSQAHNQPQHF. CDR3 nucleotides: TGTGCCAGCAGTTACAGCCAGGCCCACAATCAGCCCCAGCATTTT.

This clonotype came up many times. The V gene is TRBV3-1, the J gene TRBJ1-2, with TRBD1 identical over 8 bases. The V and J ends lost 3 bases and 5 bases, in that order; junction bases with no gene match: 8. The CDR3 totals 15 residues. Germline loops: CDR1 LGHDT, CDR2 YNNKEL (reference sequence). CDR3 in amino acids: CASSHTGQGAYGYTF. CDR3 DNA: TGTGCCAGCAGCCACACCGGACAGGGCGCTTATGGCTACACCTTC. Complete variable domain (other parts from reference TRBV3-1 and TRBJ1-2): DTAVSQTPKYLVTQMGNDKSIKCEQNLGHDTMYWYKQDSKKFLKIMFSYNNKELIINETVPNRFSPKSPDKAHLNLHINSLELGDSAVYFCASSHTGQGAYGYTFGSGTRLTVV.

The sample holds many counts of this clonotype. The chain combines TRBV5-1 with TRBJ2-7, with 9 bases matching TRBD1. The V gene's germline CDR1 is SGHRS and CDR2 YFSETQ. The CDR3 spans 15 residues. V shed 4 bases and J 2 bases; nucleotides not matched to a gene: 7. The CDR3 spells CASSTGTGSTYEQYF. CDR3 nucleotides: TGCGCCAGCAGCACCGGGACAGGGTCGACCTACGAGCAGTACTTC.

In its sample, this clonotype was seen many times. This chain uses TRBV11-2 with TRBJ2-7, with 12 bases lining up with TRBD2. Germline values: CDR1 SGHAT, CDR2 FQNNGV. This CDR3 has 15 amino acids. Trimming took 2 bases from V and 6 from J; bases not matched to a gene: 5. CDR3 in DNA: TGTGCCAGCAGCTTAAGACTAGCGGGAGCGGGCGAGCAGTACTTC. This translates into CASSLRLAGAGEQYF.

The rearrangement uses TRBV20-1 and TRBJ2-3; D is undetermined. The V end lost 5 bases, the J end lost 6 bases, and 21 bases lay between the germline ends. The CDR3 length is 15 residues. In germline, CDR1 is DFQATT, CDR2 SNEGSKA (reference sequence). The CDR3 region has the DNA TGCAGTGCTCCGTCAATGAACGGCCTTAAGGATACGCAGTATTTT. Translated, it gives CSAPSMNGLKDTQYF.

In its sample, this clonotype was seen many times. This chain links TRBV2 with TRBJ1-3, with D unclear. This CDR3 has 14 residues. CDR1 SNHLY and CDR2 FYNNEI come from the germline V gene. The V end was cut by 5 bases, the J end by 4 bases, with 12 bases between. CDR3 DNA sequence: TGTGCCAGCAGTTTTGAAGCACTCGGAAACACCATATATTTT. Encoded protein: CASSFEALGNTIYF.

This clonotype was observed many times. J is TRBJ1-1 and V is TRBV12-3 or TRBV12-4, with D possibly TRBD1 on 6 matching bases. CDR3 length: 16 residues. The V end lost 5 bases, the J end lost 1 base, and 17 bases lay between the germline ends. The CDR3 region is CASSEPGTSRNTEAFF. The CDR3 DNA is TGTGCCAGCAGTGAACCCGGGACATCCCGGAACACTGAAGCTTTCTTT.

This clonotype has at least ten counts. The rearrangement uses TRBV2 and TRBJ1-1; no firm D call. Trimming took off 2 bases at V and 3 bases at J, with 7 bases between the two ends. Germline V gene sequence: CDR1 SNHLY, CDR2 FYNNEI. The CDR3 covers 13 residues. The chain's CDR3 is CASSENRYTEAFF. The CDR3 coding sequence is TGTGCCAGCAGTGAAAACAGATACACTGAAGCTTTCTTT.

This clonotype was seen more than once but under ten times. The rearrangement uses TRBV20-1 and TRBJ2-3, with D possibly matching TRBD2 (6 bases). The germline CDR1 and CDR2 sequences are DFQATT and SNEGSKA (reference sequence). This CDR3 region has 13 residues. The CDR3, as DNA: TGCAGCGCCGGGACTTCTAGCACAGATACGCAGTATTTT. Translation gives CSAGTSSTDTQYF.

V is TRBV27 and J is TRBJ2-5; 11 nucleotides match TRBD2. V was pared by 5 bases and J by 5 bases, with 7 bases of the junction left unmatched. Germline V gene lookup returns CDR1 MNHEY and CDR2 SMNVEV (reference sequence). The CDR3 is 15 residues long. CDR3 coding DNA: TGTGCCAGCAGTATACTAGCGGGAGTTGGGGAGACCCAGTACTTC. Encoded protein: CASSILAGVGETQYF.

V gene TRBV13 combines with J gene TRBJ2-1; D may be TRBD1 or TRBD2 (5 bases each). The V gene's germline CDR1 is PRHDT and CDR2 FYEKMQ (reference sequence). Between the trimmed V and J ends, which lost 5 bases and 0 bases, there was a span of 11 bases. This CDR3 contains 15 residues. The CDR3 spells CASSRDGDSYNEQFF. CDR3 bases: TGTGCCAGCAGCCGGGACGGCGACTCCTACAATGAGCAGTTCTTC.